These T cell receptor beta chains were read from a single sample in a study of OX40 agonist ivuxolimab in advanced cancers. Using immunoSEQ multiplex PCR, the repertoire was profiled, and TCRdb retains in-frame clones only, with some absent. The sample lists around 60,000 clones; roughly 80% were seen once. This specimen was CD4+ or CD8+ T cells sorted from blood, taken in a trial of the OX40 agonist ivuxolimab. Receptors were obtained from an adult with an advanced solid tumor such as melanoma, head and neck, liver or kidney cancer. Each CDR3 is given with its conserved first and last residue. D genes are given only for firm matches. Size values are once, few and many counts, or a class for expanded clones, and some rows have none.

d_call j_call v_call clone_size cdr3_aa cdr3_nt
TRBD2 TRBJ2-1 TRBV27 - CASSSSSGNYNEQFF TGTGCCAGCAGTTCTTCTAGCGGGAACTACAATGAGCAGTTCTTC
- TRBJ2-7 TRBV25-1 - CASRWGGEGSYEQYF TGTGCCAGCCGTTGGGGGGGCGAGGGGTCCTACGAGCAGTACTTC
- TRBJ2-2 TRBV6-1 - CASSELGGVSTGELFF TGTGCCAGCAGTGAATTGGGGGGTGTCAGCACCGGGGAGCTGTTTTTT
TRBD1 TRBJ1-3 TRBV11-2 - CASRQTGGIYTIYF TGTGCCAGCAGACAAACAGGGGGAATTTACACCATATATTTT
- TRBJ1-5 TRBV4-3 - CASSGQANQPQHF TGCGCCAGCAGTGGGCAGGCAAATCAGCCCCAGCATTTT
- TRBJ1-5 TRBV5-1 - CASSSSSHWGQPQHF TGCGCCAGCAGCTCCTCTAGTCACTGGGGCCAGCCCCAGCATTTT
TRBD1 TRBJ2-7 TRBV18 - CASSPRDRGPYEQYF TGTGCCAGCTCACCCCGGGACAGGGGCCCCTACGAGCAGTACTTC
- TRBJ2-3 TRBV18 - CASSRGTVSTDTQYF TGTGCCAGCTCGCGCGGGACGGTGAGCACAGATACGCAGTATTTT
- TRBJ1-1 TRBV7-2 - CASSQQLRTEAFF TGTGCCAGCAGCCAGCAGCTGAGAACTGAAGCTTTCTTT
- TRBJ2-3 TRBV2 - CASSPSMGGDSTDTQYF TGTGCCAGCAGTCCTTCGATGGGGGGAGATTCCACAGATACGCAGTATTTT
TRBD1 TRBJ1-2 TRBV10-3 - CAISVQGAVGYTF TGTGCCATCAGTGTCCAGGGGGCGGTCGGCTACACCTTC
TRBD2 TRBJ2-1 TRBV29-1 few CSVVTSVDEQFF TGCAGCGTTGTAACTAGCGTTGATGAGCAGTTCTTC
- TRBJ2-3 TRBV4-1 - CASSPGWAAGTWSSTDTQYF TGCGCCAGCAGCCCGGGTTGGGCGGCGGGAACGTGGTCTAGCACAGATACGCAGTATTTT
- TRBJ2-1 TRBV18 - CASSPLYNEQFF TGTGCCAGCTCCCCGCTGTACAATGAGCAGTTCTTC
- TRBJ1-5 TRBV19 - CASSAPYRGNQPQHF TGTGCCAGTAGTGCACCTTACAGGGGCAATCAGCCCCAGCATTTT
- TRBJ2-1 TRBV6-6 - CASSYSRQGGNEQFF TGTGCCAGCAGTTACTCCCGGCAGGGAGGCAATGAGCAGTTCTTC
TRBD2 TRBJ2-1 TRBV7-3 - CASSPTGSSGRSEQFF TGTGCCAGCAGCCCCACGGGAAGTAGCGGGAGGAGTGAGCAGTTCTTC
TRBD1 TRBJ2-7 TRBV27 few CASSSPLGQGFYEQYF TGTGCCAGCAGTTCGCCTCTCGGACAGGGATTCTACGAGCAGTACTTC
TRBD2 TRBJ2-1 TRBV5-4 - CASSFKLAGGDEQFF TGTGCCAGCAGCTTCAAACTAGCGGGCGGAGATGAGCAGTTCTTC
TRBD1 TRBJ1-2 TRBV6-1 few CASSPRQGRYGYTF TGTGCCAGCAGTCCGAGACAGGGCCGCTATGGCTACACCTTC
TRBD2 TRBJ2-2 TRBV5-1 few CASSLRPPGLAGAGTGELFF TGCGCCAGCAGCTTGAGACCACCGGGACTAGCGGGAGCGGGCACCGGGGAGCTGTTTTTT
- TRBJ1-5 TRBV6-1 - CASSGSLSNQPQHF TGTGCCAGCAGTGGAAGTCTGAGCAATCAGCCCCAGCATTTT
- TRBJ1-5 TRBV7-9 - CASSPPDQPQHF TGTGCCAGCAGCCCACCTGATCAGCCCCAGCATTTT